One and the same sample provided the 3 T cell receptor beta chains below, sequenced in a study of CXCR3-negative and CXCR3-positive naive CD8 T cells. Study-wide points: Naive CXCR3-positive cells had TRB CDR3s more hydrophobic than those of CXCR3-negative naive cells.

Preparation of TRB cDNA libraries relied on 5' RACE carrying UMI labels. No DNA is given; TCRdb re-called the 5' RACE reads and lists each CDR3 protein once. This sample carries 2,500 to 3,000 distinct CDR3 sequences, with 2.2% going to the ten biggest clones. For these TCRs, the target antigens are not known. Sequenced input: naive CXCR3+ CD8+ T cells from blood. Subset denoted: CD45RO-CCR7+CD27+CD95- naive CD8+ T cells expressing CXCR3 (TNR3+). Receptor source: a human donor in good health. Some clones in this sample may be carry-over from other donors' samples.

The CDR3 loop reads CSARHWDPYTEAFF. This sequence joins TRBV20-1 and TRBJ1-1; TCRdb's assignment of TRBD1 cannot be checked, as there is no DNA. The CDR3 totals 14 residues. CDR1 is DFQATT, CDR2 SNEGSKA, per germline (reference sequence).

This clonotype registers medium-sized by frequency. The V gene is TRBV12-3 or TRBV12-4, the J gene TRBJ2-3; TCRdb's D call, TRBD1, is unchecked because there is no DNA. The CDR3 length is 15 residues. The CDR3 protein is CASSLWGQGADTQYF.

Frequency places this clonotype as medium-sized (0.01 to 0.1%). The V call is TRBV12-5, the J call TRBJ1-2; TCRdb reports TRBD1, a call that lacks DNA to check it against. The CDR3 spans 17 residues. Per the germline V gene, CDR1 is LGHNT and CDR2 is FRNRAP. CDR3 in amino acids: CASGLTARTVFNYGYTF.